What follows are 2 T cell receptor beta chains derived from one specimen sequenced in a study of T-cell memory formation after mild COVID-19. Each CDR3 protein is one row after TCRdb ran MiXCR on the 5' RACE reads. The table has about 350,000 distinct CDR3 sequences, about an eighth seen once. Sequencing was performed on PBMCs or a T cell subset sorted from them (not recorded which). The receptors here all came from a man younger than 35 who had mild COVID-19 (a few samples of this study predate the infection). Cell type and time point are not known.

This clonotype appeared a few times. The rearrangement uses TRBV6-5 and TRBJ2-1; no reliable D call. Trimming stripped 6 bases from V and 8 bases from J, with 11 bases between. CDR1 and CDR2 (germline): MNHEY, SVGAGI. The CDR3 has 12 amino acids. The CDR3 loop is CASSPYGDEQFF. Written as DNA, the CDR3 is TGTGCCAGCAGCCCCTATGGGGATGAGCAGTTCTTC.

J is TRBJ1-5 and V is TRBV4-2, with D hard to call. The V end was cut by 0 bases, the J end by 9 bases, with 15 bases between. CDR3 length: 15 residues. The germline CDR1 and CDR2 sequences are LGHNA and YNFKEQ. The CDR3 nucleotides read TGTGCCAGCAGCCAAGAGTGGGCCGGGGAATGGCCCCAGCATTTT. It codes for CASSQEWAGEWPQHF.